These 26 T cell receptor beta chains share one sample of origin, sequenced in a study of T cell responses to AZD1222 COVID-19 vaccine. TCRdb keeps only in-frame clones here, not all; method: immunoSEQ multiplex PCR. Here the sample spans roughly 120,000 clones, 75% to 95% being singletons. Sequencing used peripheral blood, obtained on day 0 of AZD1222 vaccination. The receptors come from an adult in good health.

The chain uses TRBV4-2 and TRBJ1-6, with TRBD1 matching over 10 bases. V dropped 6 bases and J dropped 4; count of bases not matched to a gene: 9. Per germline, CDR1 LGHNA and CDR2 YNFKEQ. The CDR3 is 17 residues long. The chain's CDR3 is CASSTQGTGAYNSPLHF. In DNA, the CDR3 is TGTGCCAGCAGTACGCAAGGGACAGGGGCTTATAATTCACCCCTCCACTTT.

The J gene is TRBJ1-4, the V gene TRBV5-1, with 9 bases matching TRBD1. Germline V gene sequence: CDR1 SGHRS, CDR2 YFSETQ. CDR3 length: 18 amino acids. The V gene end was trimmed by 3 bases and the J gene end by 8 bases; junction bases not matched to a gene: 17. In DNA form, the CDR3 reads TGCGCCAGCAGCTCTCAACCGGGACAGGGTAAACATCAGGAAAAACTGTTTTTT. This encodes CASSSQPGQGKHQEKLFF.

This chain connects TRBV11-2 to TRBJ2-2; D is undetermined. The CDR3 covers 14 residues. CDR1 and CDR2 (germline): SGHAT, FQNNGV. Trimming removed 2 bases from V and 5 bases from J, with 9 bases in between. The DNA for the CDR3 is TGTGCCAGCAGCTTAAATCGGGTTACCGGGGAGCTGTTTTTT. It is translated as CASSLNRVTGELFF.

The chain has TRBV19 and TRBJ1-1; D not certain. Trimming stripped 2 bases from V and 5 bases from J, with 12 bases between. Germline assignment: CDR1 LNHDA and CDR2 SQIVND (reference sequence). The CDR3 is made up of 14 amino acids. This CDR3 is CASSIQNPGTEAFF. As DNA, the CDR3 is TGTGCCAGTAGTATACAGAACCCGGGAACTGAAGCTTTCTTT.

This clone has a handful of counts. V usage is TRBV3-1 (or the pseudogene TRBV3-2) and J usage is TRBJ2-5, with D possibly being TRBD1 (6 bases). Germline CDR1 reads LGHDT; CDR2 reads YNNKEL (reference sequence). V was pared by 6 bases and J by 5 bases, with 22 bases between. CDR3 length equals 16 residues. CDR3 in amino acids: CASSPFSRGIGETQYF. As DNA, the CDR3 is TGTGCCAGCAGTCCTTTCAGCAGGGGTATTGGGGAGACCCAGTACTTC.

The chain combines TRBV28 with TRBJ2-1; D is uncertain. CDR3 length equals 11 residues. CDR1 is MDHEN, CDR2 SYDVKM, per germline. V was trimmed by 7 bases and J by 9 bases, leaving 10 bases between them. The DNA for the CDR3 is TGTGCCAGCACCGAGCGTTTTGAGCAGTTCTTC. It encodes CASTERFEQFF.

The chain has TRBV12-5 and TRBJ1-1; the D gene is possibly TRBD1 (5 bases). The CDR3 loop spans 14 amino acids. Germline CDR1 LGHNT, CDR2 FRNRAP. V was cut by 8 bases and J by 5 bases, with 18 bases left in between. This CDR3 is CASFASGLETEAFF. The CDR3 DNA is TGTGCTAGTTTTGCGTCGGGGCTGGAGACTGAAGCTTTCTTT.

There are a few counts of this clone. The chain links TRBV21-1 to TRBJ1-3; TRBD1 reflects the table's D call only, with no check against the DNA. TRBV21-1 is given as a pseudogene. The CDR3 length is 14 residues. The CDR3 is CASSLGTEGNTIYF. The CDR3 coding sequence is TGTGCCAGCAGCCTGGGGACAGAAGGAAACACCATATATTTT.

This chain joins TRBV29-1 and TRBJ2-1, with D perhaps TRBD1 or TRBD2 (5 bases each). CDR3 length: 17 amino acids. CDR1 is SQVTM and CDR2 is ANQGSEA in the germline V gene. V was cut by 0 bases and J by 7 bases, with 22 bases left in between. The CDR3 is CSVEDVERAEPGNEQFF. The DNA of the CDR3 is TGCAGCGTTGAAGACGTCGAGAGGGCCGAACCAGGGAATGAGCAGTTCTTC.

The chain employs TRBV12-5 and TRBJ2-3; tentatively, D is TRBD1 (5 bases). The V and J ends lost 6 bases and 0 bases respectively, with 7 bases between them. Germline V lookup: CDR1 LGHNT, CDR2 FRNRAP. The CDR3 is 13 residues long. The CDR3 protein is CASGGPSTDTQYF. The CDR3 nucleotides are TGTGCTAGTGGGGGGCCAAGCACAGATACGCAGTATTTT.

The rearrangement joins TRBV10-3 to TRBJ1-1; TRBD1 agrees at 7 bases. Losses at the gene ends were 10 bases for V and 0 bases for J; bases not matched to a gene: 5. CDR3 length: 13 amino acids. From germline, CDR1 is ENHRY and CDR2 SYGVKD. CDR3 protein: CASRQGLNTEAFF. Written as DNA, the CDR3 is TGTGCCAGTCGACAGGGACTGAACACTGAAGCTTTCTTT.

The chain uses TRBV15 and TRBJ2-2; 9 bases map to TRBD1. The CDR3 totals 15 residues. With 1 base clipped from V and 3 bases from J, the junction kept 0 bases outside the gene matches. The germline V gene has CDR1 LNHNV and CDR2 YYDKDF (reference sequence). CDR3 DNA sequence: TGTGCCACCAGCAGAGGGACAGGGGACACCGGGGAGCTGTTTTTT. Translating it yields CATSRGTGDTGELFF.

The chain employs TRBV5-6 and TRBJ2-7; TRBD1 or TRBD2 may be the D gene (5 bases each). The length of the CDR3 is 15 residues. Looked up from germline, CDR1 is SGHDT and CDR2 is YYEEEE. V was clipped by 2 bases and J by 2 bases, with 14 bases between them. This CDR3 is CASSLFGTQTYEQYF. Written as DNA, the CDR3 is TGTGCCAGCAGCTTATTTGGGACGCAGACCTACGAGCAGTACTTC.

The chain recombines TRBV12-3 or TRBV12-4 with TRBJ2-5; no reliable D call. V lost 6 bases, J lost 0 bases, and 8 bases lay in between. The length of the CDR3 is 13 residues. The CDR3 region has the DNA TGTGCCAGCAGGCTGAAGTACCAAGAGACCCAGTACTTC. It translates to CASRLKYQETQYF.

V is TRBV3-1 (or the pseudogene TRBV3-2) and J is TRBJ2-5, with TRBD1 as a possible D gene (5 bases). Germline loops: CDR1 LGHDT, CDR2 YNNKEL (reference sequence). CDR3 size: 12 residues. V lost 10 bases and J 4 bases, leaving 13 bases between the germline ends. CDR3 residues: CATKGQGETQYF. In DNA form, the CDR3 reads TGTGCCACCAAGGGGCAGGGAGAGACCCAGTACTTC.

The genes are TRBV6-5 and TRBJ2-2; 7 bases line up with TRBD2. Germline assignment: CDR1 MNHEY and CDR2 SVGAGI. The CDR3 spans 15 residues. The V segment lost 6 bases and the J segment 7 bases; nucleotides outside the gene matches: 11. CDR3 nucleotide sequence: TGTGCCAGCAGCACAGACGGGAGGAGAGGCGGGGAGCTGTTTTTT. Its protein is CASSTDGRRGGELFF.

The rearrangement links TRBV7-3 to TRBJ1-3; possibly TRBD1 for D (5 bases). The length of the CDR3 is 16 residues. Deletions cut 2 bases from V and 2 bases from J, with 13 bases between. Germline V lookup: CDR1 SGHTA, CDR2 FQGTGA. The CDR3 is CASSLGERGPGNTIYF. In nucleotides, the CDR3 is TGTGCCAGCAGCTTAGGGGAAAGGGGACCTGGAAACACCATATATTTT. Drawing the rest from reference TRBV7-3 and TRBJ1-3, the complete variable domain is GAGVSQTPSNKVTEKGKYVELRCDPISGHTALYWYRQSLGQGPEFLIYFQGTGAADDSGLPNDRFFAVRPEGSVSTLKIQRTERGDSAVYLCASSLGERGPGNTIYFGEGSWLTVV.

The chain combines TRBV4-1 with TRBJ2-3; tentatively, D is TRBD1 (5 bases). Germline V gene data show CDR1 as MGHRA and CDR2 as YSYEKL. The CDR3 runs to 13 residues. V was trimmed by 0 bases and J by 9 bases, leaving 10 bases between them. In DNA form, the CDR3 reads TGCGCCAGCAGCCAAGATGGACACGGCACGCAGTATTTT. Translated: CASSQDGHGTQYF.

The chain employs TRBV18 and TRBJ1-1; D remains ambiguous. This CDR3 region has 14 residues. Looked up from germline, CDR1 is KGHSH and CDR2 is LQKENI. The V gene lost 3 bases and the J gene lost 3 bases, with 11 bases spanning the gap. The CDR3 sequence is CASSPSGSDTEAFF. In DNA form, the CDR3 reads TGTGCCAGCTCACCGTCAGGTTCCGACACTGAAGCTTTCTTT.

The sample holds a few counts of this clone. This CDR3 is CSAGGADTQYF. The CDR3, as DNA: TGCAGCGCCGGTGGAGCAGATACGCAGTATTTT. V and J are TRBV20-1 and TRBJ2-3, with no clear D. Germline CDR1 DFQATT, CDR2 SNEGSKA (reference sequence). CDR3 size: 11 residues.

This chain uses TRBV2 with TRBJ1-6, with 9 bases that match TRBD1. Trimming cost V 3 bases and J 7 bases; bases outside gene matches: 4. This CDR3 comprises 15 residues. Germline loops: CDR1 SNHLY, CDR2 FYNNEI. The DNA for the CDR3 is TGTGCCAGCAGTGACCTCGGGACAGGGAATTCACCCCTCCACTTT. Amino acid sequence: CASSDLGTGNSPLHF.

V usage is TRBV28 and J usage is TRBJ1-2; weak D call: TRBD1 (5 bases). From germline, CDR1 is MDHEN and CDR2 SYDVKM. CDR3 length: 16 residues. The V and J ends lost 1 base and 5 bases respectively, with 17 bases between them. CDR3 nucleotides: TGTGCCAGCAGTTTATCCCATGTTGAGGGGAAATATGGCTACACCTTC. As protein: CASSLSHVEGKYGYTF.

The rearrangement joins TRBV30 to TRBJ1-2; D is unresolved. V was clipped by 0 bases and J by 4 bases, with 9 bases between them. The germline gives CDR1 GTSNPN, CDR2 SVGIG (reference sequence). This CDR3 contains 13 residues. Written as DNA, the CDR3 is TGTGCCTGGAGTGTTCAAGGCGGCTATGGCTACACCTTC. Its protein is CAWSVQGGYGYTF.

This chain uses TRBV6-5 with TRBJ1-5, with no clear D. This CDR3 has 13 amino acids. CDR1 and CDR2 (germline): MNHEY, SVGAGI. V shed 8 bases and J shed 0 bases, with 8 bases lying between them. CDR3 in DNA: TGTGCCAGCCGGTGGGGTAGCAATCAGCCCCAGCATTTT. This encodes CASRWGSNQPQHF.

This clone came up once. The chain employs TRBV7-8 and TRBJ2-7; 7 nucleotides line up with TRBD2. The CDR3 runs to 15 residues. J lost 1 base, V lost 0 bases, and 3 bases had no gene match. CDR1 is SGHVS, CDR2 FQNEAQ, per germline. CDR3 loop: CASSLAAGVSYEQYF. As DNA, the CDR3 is TGTGCCAGCAGCTTAGCGGCGGGAGTATCCTACGAGCAGTACTTC.

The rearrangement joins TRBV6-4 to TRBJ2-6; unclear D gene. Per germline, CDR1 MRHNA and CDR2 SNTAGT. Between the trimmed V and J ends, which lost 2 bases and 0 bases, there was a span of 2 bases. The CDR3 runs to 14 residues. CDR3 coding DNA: TGTGCCAGCAGTGACAACTCTGGGGCCAACGTCCTGACTTTC. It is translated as CASSDNSGANVLTF.